The entry below describes one TCR beta chain. Sequenced by immunoSEQ multiplex PCR; TCRdb stores in-frame clones only, minus some. Of some 210,000 clones in the sample, 70% to 90% were seen once. Trimming took 0 bases from V and 6 from J; bases not matched to a gene: 6. This CDR3 spans 15 amino acids. Germline-derived CDR1 and CDR2 are GTSNPN and SVGIG (reference sequence). The data are from a study of cytomegalovirus exposure and HLA in healthy donors. Study details: In a later analysis, the 120 or so validation repertoires were reported to have used the same platform as the approximately 700 first-cohort repertoires.

The receptor's source is a young woman in good health and CMV-seronegative. The gene calls are TRBV30 and TRBJ2-1; TRBD2 agrees at 9 bases. The specimen sequenced was PBMCs. The CDR3 nucleotides are TGTGCCTGGAGTGTAGGGACTAGCCGAGGCAATGAGCAGTTCTTC. Its translation: CAWSVGTSRGNEQFF.